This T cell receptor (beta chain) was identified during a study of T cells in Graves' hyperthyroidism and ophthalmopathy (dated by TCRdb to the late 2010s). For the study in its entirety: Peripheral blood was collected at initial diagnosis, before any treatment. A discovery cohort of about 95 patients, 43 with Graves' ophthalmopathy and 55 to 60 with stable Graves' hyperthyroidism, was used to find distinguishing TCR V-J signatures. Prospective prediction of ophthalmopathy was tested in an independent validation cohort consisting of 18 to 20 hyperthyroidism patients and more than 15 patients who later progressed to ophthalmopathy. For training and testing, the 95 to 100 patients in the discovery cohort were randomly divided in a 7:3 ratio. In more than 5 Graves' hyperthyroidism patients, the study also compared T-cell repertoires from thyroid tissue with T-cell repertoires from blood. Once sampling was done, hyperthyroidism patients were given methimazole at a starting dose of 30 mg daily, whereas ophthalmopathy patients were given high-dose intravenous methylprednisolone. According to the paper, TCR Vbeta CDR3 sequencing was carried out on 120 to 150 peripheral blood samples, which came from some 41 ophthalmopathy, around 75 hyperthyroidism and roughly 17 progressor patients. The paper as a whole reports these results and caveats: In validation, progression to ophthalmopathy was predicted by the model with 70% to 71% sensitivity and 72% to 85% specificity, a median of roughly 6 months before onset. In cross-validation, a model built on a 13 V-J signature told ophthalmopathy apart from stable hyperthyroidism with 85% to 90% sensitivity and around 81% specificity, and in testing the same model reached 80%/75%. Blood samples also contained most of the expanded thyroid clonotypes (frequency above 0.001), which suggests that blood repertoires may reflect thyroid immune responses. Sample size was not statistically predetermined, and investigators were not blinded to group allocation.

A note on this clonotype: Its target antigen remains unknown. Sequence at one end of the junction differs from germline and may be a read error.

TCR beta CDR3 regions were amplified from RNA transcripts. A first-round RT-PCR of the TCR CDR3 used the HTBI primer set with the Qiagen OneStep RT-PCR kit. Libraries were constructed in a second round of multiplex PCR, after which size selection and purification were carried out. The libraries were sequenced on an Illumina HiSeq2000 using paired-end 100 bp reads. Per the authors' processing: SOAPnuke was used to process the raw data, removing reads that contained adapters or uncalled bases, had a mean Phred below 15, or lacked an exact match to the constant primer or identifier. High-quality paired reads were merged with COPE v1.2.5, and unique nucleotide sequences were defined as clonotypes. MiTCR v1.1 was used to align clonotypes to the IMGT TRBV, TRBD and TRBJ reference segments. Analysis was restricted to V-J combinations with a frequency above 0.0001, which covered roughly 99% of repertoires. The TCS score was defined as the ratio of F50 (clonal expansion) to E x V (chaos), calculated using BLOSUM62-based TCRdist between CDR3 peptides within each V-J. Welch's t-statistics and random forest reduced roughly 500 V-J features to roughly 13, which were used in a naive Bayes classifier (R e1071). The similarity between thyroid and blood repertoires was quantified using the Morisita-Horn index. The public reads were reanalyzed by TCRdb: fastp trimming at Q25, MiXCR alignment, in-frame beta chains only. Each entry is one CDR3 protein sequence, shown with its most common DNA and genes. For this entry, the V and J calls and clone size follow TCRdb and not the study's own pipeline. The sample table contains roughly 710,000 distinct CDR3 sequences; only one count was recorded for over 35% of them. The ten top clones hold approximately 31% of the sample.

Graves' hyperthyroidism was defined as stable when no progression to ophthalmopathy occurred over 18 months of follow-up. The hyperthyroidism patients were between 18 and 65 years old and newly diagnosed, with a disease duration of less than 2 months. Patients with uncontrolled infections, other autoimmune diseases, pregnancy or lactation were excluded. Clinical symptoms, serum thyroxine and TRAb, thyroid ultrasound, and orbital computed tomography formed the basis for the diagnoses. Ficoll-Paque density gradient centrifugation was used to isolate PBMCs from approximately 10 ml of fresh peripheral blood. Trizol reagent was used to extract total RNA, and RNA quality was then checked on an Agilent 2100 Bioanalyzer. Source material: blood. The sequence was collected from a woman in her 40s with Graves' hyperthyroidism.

The CDR3 here reads CASSVAGQSNYGYTF. The DNA is TGTGCCAGCAGTGTAGCGGGACAGTCTAACTATGGCTACACCTTC. Rearrangement joined TRBV12-3 or TRBV12-4 to TRBJ1-2, and 7 junction bases match TRBD1. The CDR3 spans 15 residues, from the cysteine through the phenylalanine. Only the CDR3 portion is preserved as DNA: 45 bases, with reading frame beginning at the first base.